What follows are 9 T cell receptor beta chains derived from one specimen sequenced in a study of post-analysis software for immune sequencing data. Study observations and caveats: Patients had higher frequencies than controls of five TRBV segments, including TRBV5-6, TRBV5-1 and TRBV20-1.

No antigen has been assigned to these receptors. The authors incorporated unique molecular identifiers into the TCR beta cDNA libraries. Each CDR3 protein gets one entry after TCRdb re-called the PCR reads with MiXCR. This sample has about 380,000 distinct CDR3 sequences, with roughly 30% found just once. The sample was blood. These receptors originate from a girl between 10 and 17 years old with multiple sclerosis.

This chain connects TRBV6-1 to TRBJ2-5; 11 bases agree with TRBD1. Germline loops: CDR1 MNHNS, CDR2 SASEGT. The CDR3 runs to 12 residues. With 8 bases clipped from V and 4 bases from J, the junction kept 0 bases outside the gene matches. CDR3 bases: TGTGCCAGCGGGACAGGGGGAGAGACCCAGTACTTC. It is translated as CASGTGGETQYF.

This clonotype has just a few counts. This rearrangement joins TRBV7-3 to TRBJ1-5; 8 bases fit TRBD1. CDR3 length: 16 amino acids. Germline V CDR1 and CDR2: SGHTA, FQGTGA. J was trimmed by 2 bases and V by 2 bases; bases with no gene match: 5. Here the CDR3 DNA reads TGTGCCAGCAGCTTATCAGGGGGCGCCGGCAATCAGCCCCAGCATTTT. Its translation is CASSLSGGAGNQPQHF. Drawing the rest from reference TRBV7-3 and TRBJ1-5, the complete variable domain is GAGVSQTPSNKVTEKGKYVELRCDPISGHTALYWYRQSLGQGPEFLIYFQGTGAADDSGLPNDRFFAVRPEGSVSTLKIQRTERGDSAVYLCASSLSGGAGNQPQHFGDGTRLSIL.

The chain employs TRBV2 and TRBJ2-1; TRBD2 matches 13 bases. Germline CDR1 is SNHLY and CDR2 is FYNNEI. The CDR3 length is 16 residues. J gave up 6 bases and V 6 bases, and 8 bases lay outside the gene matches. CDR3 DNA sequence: TGTGCCAGCAGGATTACTAGCGGGGGGGCCCTCAATGAGCAGTTCTTC. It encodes CASRITSGGALNEQFF.

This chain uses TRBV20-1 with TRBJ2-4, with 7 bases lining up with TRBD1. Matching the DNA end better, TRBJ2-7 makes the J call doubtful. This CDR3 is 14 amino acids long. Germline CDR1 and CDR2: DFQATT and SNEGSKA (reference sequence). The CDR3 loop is CSARGPGQLYEQYF. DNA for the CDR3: TGCAGTGCTAGAGGACCGGGACAGCTCTACGAGCAGTACTTC.

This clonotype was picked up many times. CDR3 amino acids: CASSLTIRQSYEQYF. Here the CDR3 DNA reads TGTGCCAGCAGCTTAACAATCCGACAGTCCTACGAGCAGTACTTC. This chain connects TRBV7-8 to TRBJ2-7, with a possible D match to TRBD1 (5 bases). Trimming removed 2 bases from V and 1 base from J, with 12 bases in between. Germline lookup yields CDR1 SGHVS and CDR2 FQNEAQ. This CDR3 has 15 residues.

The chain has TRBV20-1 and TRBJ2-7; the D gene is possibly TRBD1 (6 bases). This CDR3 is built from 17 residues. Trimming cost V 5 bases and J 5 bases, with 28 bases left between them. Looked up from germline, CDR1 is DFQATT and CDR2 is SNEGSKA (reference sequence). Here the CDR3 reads CSAWGSILDRRAHEQYF. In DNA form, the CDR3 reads TGCAGTGCTTGGGGGTCGATATTGGACAGAAGGGCCCACGAGCAGTACTTC.

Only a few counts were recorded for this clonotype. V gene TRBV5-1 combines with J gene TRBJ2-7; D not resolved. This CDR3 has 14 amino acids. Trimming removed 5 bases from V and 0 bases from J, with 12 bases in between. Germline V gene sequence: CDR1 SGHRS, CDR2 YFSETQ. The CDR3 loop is CASRSVAYSYEQYF. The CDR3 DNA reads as TGCGCCAGCAGAAGCGTTGCCTACTCCTACGAGCAGTACTTC. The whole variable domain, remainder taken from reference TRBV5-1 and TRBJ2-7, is KAGVTQTPRYLIKTRGQQVTLSCSPISGHRSVSWYQQTPGQGLQFLFEYFSETQRNKGNFPGRFSGRQFSNSRSEMNVSTLELGDSALYLCASRSVAYSYEQYFGPGTRLTVT.

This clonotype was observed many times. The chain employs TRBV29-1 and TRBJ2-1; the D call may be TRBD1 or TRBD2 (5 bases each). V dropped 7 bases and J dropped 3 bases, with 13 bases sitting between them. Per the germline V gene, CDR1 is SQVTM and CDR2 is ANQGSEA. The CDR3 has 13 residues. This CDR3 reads CSGLGPDYNEQFF. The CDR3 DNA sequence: TGCAGCGGCTTGGGACCTGACTACAATGAGCAGTTCTTC.

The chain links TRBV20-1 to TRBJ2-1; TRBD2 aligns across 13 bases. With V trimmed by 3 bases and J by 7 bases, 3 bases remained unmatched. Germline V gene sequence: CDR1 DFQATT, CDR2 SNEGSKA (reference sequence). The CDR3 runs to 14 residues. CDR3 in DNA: TGCAGTGCTAGGACTAGCGGGGGGTGGAATGAGCAGTTCTTC. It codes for CSARTSGGWNEQFF.